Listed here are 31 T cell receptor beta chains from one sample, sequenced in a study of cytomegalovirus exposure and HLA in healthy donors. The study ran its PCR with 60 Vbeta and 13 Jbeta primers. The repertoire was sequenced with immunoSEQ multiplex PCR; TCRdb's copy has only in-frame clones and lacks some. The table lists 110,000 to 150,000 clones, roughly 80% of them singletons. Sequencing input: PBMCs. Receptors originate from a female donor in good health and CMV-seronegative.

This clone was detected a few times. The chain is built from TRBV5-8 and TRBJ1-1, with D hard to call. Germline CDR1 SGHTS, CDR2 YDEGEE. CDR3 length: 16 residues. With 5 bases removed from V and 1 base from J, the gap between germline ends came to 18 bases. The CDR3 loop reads CASSPSDTEKNTEAFF. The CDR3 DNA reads TGTGCCAGCAGTCCGTCAGATACAGAAAAGAACACTGAAGCTTTCTTT.

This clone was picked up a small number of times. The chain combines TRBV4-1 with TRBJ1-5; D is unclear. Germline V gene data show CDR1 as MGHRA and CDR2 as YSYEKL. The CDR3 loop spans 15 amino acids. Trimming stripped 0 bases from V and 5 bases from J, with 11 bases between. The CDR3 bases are TGCGCCAGCAGCCAAGATCTGAGGGTTGATCAGCCCCAGCATTTT. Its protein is CASSQDLRVDQPQHF.

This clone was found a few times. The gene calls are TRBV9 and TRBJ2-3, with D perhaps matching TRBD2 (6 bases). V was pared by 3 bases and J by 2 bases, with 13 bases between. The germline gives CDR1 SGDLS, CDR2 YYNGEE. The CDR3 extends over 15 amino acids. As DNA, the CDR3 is TGTGCCAGCAGCGCCACCTGGGACTCCACAGATACGCAGTATTTT. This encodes CASSATWDSTDTQYF.

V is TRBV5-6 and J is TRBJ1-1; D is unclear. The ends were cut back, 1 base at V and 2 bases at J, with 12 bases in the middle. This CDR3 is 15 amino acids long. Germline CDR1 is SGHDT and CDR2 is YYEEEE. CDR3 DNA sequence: TGTGCCAGCAGCTTGTTGACATGGTCCAACACTGAAGCTTTCTTT. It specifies CASSLLTWSNTEAFF.

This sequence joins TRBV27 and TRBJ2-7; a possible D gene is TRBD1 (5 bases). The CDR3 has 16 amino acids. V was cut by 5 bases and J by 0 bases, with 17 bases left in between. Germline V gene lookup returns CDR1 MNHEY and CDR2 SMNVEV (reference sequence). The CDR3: CASSPFLRESSYEQYF. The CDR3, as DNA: TGTGCCAGCAGTCCTTTCCTCAGGGAAAGCTCCTACGAGCAGTACTTC.

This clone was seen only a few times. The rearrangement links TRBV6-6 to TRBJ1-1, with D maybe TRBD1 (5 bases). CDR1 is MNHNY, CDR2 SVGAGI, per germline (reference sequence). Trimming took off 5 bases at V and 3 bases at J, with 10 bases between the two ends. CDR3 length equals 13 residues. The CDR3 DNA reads TGTGCCAGCAGTATCAGGGTCGACACTGAAGCTTTCTTT. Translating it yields CASSIRVDTEAFF.

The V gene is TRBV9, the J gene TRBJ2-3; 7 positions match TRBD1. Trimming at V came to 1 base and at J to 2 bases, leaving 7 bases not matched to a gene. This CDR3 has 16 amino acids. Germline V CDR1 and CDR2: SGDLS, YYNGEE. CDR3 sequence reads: CASSVLGQTHTDTQYF. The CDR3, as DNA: TGTGCCAGCAGCGTACTGGGACAGACCCACACAGATACGCAGTATTTT.

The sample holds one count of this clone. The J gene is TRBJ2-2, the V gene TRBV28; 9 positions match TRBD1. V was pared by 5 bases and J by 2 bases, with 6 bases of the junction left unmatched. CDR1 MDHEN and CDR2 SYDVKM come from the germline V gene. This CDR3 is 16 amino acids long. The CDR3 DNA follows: TGTGCCAGCAGTGAGGTGGGACAGGGAAACACCGGGGAGCTGTTTTTT. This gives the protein CASSEVGQGNTGELFF.

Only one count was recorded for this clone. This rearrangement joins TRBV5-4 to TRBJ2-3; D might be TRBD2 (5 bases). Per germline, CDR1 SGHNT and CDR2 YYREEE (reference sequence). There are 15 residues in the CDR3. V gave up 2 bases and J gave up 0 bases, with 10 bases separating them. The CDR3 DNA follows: TGTGCCAGCAGCTTTCTAGCAACTAGCACAGATACGCAGTATTTT. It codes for CASSFLATSTDTQYF.

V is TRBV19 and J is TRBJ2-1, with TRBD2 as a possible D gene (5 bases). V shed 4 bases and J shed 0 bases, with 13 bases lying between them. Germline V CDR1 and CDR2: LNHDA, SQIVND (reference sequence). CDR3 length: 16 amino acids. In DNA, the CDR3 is TGTGCCAGTAGTACCAAAGGACTCCTCTCCTACAATGAGCAGTTCTTC. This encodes CASSTKGLLSYNEQFF.

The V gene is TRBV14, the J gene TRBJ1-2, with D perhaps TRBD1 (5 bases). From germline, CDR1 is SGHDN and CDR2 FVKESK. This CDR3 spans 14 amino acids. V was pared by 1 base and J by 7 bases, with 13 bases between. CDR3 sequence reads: CASSQARGGGGYTF. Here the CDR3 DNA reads TGTGCCAGCAGCCAAGCTAGGGGAGGAGGTGGCTACACCTTC. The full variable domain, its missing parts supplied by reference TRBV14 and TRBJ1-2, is EAGVTQFPSHSVIEKGQTVTLRCDPISGHDNLYWYRRVMGKEIKFLLHFVKESKQDESGMPNNRFLAERTGGTYSTLKVQPAELEDSGVYFCASSQARGGGGYTFGSGTRLTVV.

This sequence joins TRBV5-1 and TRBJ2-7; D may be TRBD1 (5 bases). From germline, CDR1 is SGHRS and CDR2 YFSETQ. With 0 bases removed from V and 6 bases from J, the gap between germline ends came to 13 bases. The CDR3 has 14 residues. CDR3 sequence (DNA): TGCGCCAGCAGCTTGGACAGGCCCCGAGGCGAGCAGTACTTC. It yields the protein CASSLDRPRGEQYF.

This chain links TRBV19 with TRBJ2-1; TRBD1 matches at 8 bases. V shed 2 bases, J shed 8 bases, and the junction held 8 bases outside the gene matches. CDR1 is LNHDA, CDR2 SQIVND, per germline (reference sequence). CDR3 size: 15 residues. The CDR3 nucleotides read TGTGCCAGTAGTATAACAGGGGGAGGTCTCGATGAGCAGTTCTTC. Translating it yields CASSITGGGLDEQFF. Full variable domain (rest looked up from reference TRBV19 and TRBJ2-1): DGGITQSPKYLFRKEGQNVTLSCEQNLNHDAMYWYRQDPGQGLRLIYYSQIVNDFQKGDIAEGYSVSREKKESFPLTVTSAQKNPTAFYLCASSITGGGLDEQFFGPGTRLTVL.

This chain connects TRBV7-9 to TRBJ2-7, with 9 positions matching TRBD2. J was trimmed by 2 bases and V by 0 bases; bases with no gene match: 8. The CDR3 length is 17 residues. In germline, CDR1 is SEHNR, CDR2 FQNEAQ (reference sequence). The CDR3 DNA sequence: TGTGCCAGCAGCTTAGCCAGTAGCGGGAGTATGGCCTACGAGCAGTACTTC. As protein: CASSLASSGSMAYEQYF.

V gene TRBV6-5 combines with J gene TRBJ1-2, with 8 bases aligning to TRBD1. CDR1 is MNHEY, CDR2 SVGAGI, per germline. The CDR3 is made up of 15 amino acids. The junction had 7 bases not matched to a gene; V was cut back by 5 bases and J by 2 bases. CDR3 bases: TGTGCCAGCAGTAGAACCCGGGACAGGAACTATGGCTACACCTTC. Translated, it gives CASSRTRDRNYGYTF.

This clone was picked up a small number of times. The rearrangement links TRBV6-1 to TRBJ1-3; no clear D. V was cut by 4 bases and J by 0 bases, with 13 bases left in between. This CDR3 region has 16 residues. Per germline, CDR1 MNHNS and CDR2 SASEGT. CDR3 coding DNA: TGTGCCAGCAGTGCCCAGACAAGTAGCTCTGGAAACACCATATATTTT. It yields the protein CASSAQTSSSGNTIYF.

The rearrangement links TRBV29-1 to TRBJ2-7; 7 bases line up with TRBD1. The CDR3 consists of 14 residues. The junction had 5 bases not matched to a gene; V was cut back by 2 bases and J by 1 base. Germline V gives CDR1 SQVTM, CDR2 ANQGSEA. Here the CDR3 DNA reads TGCAGCGTTGAACGGCAGGGGGAGTCCTACGAGCAGTACTTC. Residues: CSVERQGESYEQYF.

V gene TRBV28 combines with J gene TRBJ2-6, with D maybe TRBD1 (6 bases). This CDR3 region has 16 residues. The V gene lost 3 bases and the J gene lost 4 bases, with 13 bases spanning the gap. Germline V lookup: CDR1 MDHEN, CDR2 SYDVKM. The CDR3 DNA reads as TGTGCCAGCAGTTTGGGCAGGGGATGGGGGGCCAACGTCCTGACTTTC. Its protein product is CASSLGRGWGANVLTF.

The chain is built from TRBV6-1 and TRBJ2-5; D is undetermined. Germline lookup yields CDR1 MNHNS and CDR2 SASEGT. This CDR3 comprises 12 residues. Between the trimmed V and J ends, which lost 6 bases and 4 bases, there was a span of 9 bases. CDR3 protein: CASSFPGETQYF. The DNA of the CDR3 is TGTGCCAGCAGCTTCCCGGGAGAGACCCAGTACTTC.

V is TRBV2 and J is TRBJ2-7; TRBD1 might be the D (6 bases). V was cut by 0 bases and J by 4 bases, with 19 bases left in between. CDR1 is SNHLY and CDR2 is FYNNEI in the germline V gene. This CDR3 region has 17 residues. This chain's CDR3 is CASSEAPGAPVEYEQYF. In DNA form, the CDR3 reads TGTGCCAGCAGTGAAGCGCCAGGGGCCCCCGTGGAGTACGAGCAGTACTTC.

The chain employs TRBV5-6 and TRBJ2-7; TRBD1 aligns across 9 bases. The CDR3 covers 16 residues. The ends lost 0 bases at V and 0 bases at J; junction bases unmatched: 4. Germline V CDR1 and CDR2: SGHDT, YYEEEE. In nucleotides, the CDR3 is TGTGCCAGCAGCTTGGAAACAGGGGGCGCCTCCTACGAGCAGTACTTC. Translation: CASSLETGGASYEQYF.

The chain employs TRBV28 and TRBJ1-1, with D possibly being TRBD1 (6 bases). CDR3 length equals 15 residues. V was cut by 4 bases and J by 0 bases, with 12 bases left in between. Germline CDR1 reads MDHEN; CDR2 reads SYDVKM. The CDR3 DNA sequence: TGTGCCAGCAGTTCCCAGGGGCCTATGAACACTGAAGCTTTCTTT. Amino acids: CASSSQGPMNTEAFF.

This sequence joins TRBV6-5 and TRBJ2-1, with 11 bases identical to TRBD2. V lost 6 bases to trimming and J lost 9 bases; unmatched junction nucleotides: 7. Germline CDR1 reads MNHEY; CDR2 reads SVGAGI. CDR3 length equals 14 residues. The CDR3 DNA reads TGTGCCAGCAGCTTAGCGGGAGGGGAACTTGAGCAGTTCTTC. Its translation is CASSLAGGELEQFF.

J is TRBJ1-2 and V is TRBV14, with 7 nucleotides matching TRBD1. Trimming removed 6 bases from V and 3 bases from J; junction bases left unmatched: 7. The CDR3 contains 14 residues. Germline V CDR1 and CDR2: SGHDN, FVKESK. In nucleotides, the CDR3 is TGTGCCAGCAGTCCCGGGACAGTGGACTATGGCTACACCTTC. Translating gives CASSPGTVDYGYTF.

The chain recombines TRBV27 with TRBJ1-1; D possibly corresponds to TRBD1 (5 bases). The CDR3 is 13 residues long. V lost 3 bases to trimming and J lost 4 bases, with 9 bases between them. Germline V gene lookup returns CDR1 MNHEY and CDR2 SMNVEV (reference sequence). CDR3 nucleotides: TGTGCCAGCAGTTTGGGGCTTGTCACTGAAGCTTTCTTT. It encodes CASSLGLVTEAFF.

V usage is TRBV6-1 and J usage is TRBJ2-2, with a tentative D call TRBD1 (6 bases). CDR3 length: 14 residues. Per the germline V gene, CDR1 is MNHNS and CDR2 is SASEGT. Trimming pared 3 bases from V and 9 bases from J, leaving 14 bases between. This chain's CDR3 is CASSDDTGWWELFF. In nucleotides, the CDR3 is TGTGCCAGCAGTGACGATACAGGGTGGTGGGAGCTGTTTTTT.

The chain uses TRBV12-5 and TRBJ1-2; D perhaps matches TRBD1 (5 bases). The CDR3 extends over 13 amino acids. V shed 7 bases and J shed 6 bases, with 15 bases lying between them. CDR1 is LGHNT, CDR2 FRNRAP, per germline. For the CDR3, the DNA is TGTGCTAGTGCCAAACAGGAGATAGATGGCTACACCTTC. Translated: CASAKQEIDGYTF.

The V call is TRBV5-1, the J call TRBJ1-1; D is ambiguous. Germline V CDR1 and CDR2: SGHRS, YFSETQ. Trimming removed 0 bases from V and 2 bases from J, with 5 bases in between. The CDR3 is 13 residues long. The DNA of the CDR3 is TGCGCCAGCAGCTTGGAACAAAACACTGAAGCTTTCTTT. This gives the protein CASSLEQNTEAFF. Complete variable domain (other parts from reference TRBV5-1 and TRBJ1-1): KAGVTQTPRYLIKTRGQQVTLSCSPISGHRSVSWYQQTPGQGLQFLFEYFSETQRNKGNFPGRFSGRQFSNSRSEMNVSTLELGDSALYLCASSLEQNTEAFFGQGTRLTVV.

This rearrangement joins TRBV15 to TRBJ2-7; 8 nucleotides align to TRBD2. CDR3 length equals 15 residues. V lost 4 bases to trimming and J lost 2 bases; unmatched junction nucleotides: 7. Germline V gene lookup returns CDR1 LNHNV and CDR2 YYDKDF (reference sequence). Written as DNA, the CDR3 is TGTGCCACCAGCATTTATAGCGGGATCCCCTACGAGCAGTACTTC. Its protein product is CATSIYSGIPYEQYF.

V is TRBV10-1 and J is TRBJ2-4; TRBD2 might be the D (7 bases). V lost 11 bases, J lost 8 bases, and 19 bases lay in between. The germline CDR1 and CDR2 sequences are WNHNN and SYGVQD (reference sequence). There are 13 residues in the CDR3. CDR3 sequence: CASKGEGADIQYF. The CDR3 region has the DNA TGCGCCTCAAAGGGGGAGGGAGCGGACATTCAGTACTTC.

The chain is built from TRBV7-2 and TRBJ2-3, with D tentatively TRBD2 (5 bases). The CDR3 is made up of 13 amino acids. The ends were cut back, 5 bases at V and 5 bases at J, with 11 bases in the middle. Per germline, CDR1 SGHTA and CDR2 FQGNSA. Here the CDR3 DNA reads TGTGCCAGCAGCAGTACTAGACTAGATACGCAGTATTTT. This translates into CASSSTRLDTQYF.